Shown below are 21 T cell receptor beta chains from a single sample sequenced in a study of control samples from healthy donors and cancer patients. Clones were read by immunoSEQ multiplex PCR, and TCRdb kept only the in-frame ones, dropping some. The repertoire holds 100,000 to 150,000 clones, with 70% to 90% as singletons. Sequenced sample: blood. The receptor source for this set is a man aged 50-60 years in good health.

The chain recombines TRBV6-6 with TRBJ2-5; 12 bases are a match to TRBD2. Trimming cost V 6 bases and J 3 bases; bases outside gene matches: 8. This CDR3 is built from 16 residues. Per germline, CDR1 MNHNY and CDR2 SVGAGI (reference sequence). The CDR3 bases are TGTGCCAGCAGGCTCACTAGCGGGGGGAATAAAGAGACCCAGTACTTC. Translating it yields CASRLTSGGNKETQYF.

This chain joins TRBV5-4 and TRBJ1-2; tentatively, D is TRBD1 (6 bases). V shed 4 bases and J shed 0 bases, with 13 bases lying between them. Looked up from germline, CDR1 is SGHNT and CDR2 is YYREEE (reference sequence). The CDR3 totals 15 residues. For the CDR3, the DNA is TGTGCCAGCAGCACCGCTCGGACAGCTAACTATGGCTACACCTTC. Its translation: CASSTARTANYGYTF.

CDR3 sequence: CASSIWDGSGANVLTF. The CDR3 DNA reads as TGTGCCAGCAGCATATGGGACGGCTCTGGGGCCAACGTCCTGACTTTC. V and J are TRBV11-2 and TRBJ2-6; the D gene could be TRBD1 or TRBD2 (5 bases each). The CDR3 length is 16 residues. Germline-derived CDR1 and CDR2 are SGHAT and FQNNGV. The V gene lost 5 bases and the J gene lost 0 bases, with 11 bases spanning the gap.

The chain uses TRBV3-1 (or the pseudogene TRBV3-2) and TRBJ2-3; no clear D. Germline V gene sequence: CDR1 LGHDT, CDR2 YNNKEL (reference sequence). The CDR3 contains 16 residues. Trimming left V 1 base short and J 2 bases short, with 13 bases between. The CDR3 DNA reads as TGTGCCAGCAGCCAAGTGCACGGAAAATACACAGATACGCAGTATTTT. Protein sequence: CASSQVHGKYTDTQYF.

V and J are TRBV28 and TRBJ2-7, with 7 bases aligning to TRBD1. This CDR3 has 15 residues. CDR1 is MDHEN, CDR2 SYDVKM, per germline. The V segment lost 1 base and the J segment 0 bases; nucleotides outside the gene matches: 3. The CDR3 sequence is CASSLSSGGSYEQYF. In DNA, the CDR3 is TGTGCCAGCAGTTTATCGTCAGGGGGCTCCTACGAGCAGTACTTC. The full variable domain, with the rest looked up from reference TRBV28 and TRBJ2-7, is DVKVTQSSRYLVKRTGEKVFLECVQDMDHENMFWYRQDPGLGLRLIYFSYDVKMKEKGDIPEGYSVSREKKERFSLILESASTNQTSMYLCASSLSSGGSYEQYFGPGTRLTVT.

This clone was found a few times. V and J are TRBV3-1 (or the pseudogene TRBV3-2) and TRBJ2-5; D remains ambiguous. Trimming shortened V by 5 bases and J by 0 bases, and 19 bases separated the two germline ends. This CDR3 comprises 17 residues. The V gene's germline CDR1 is LGHDT and CDR2 YNNKEL (reference sequence). This chain's CDR3 is CASSSDSNKMYQETQYF. The CDR3 DNA sequence: TGTGCCAGCAGCAGTGACTCTAATAAGATGTACCAAGAGACCCAGTACTTC.

Points on this clone: Other nucleotide sequences from this sample produce the same CDR3. The V call is TRBV6-5, the J call TRBJ1-2, with 8 nucleotides matching TRBD1. Germline V gene sequence: CDR1 MNHEY, CDR2 SVGAGI. Germline trimming cut 5 bases from V and 4 bases from J; bases unmatched to any gene: 3. CDR3 length equals 13 residues. CDR3: CASSPDRGYGYTF. The CDR3, as DNA: TGTGCCAGCAGTCCCGACAGGGGCTATGGCTACACCTTC.

The chain recombines TRBV15 with TRBJ2-2; 7 positions match TRBD1. Germline-derived CDR1 and CDR2 are LNHNV and YYDKDF (reference sequence). CDR3 size: 18 residues. V lost 5 bases to trimming and J lost 2 bases; unmatched junction nucleotides: 14. Written as DNA, the CDR3 is TGTGCCACCAGCGCCCGCCGGAAGACAGGGATAAACACCGGGGAGCTGTTTTTT. As protein: CATSARRKTGINTGELFF.

This sequence joins TRBV2 and TRBJ2-7; no reliable D call. Germline V gene sequence: CDR1 SNHLY, CDR2 FYNNEI. The CDR3 extends over 14 amino acids. The V and J ends lost 4 bases and 5 bases respectively, with 15 bases between them. The CDR3 sequence is CASSGPDPWNEQYF. The CDR3 DNA sequence: TGTGCCAGCAGTGGGCCGGACCCCTGGAACGAGCAGTACTTC.

The V gene is TRBV5-4, the J gene TRBJ2-5; the match to TRBD2 covers 11 bases. The germline V gene has CDR1 SGHNT and CDR2 YYREEE (reference sequence). V lost 5 bases and J lost 2; bases outside the gene matches: 5. CDR3 length: 15 residues. This CDR3 is CASRVGLAVQETQYF. CDR3 nucleotides: TGTGCCAGCAGGGTGGGACTAGCGGTACAAGAGACCCAGTACTTC.

This clone was counted once. The rearrangement uses TRBV5-4 and TRBJ2-1; the match to TRBD2 covers 12 bases. The CDR3 is made up of 16 amino acids. CDR1 is SGHNT, CDR2 YYREEE, per germline (reference sequence). V trimming: 3 bases; J trimming: 4 bases; junction bases outside the gene matches: 5. DNA of the CDR3: TGTGCCAGCAGCTCATCTAGCGGGGGGGCGTACAATGAGCAGTTCTTC. Its translation is CASSSSSGGAYNEQFF.

This clone was found once. J is TRBJ1-1 and V is TRBV20-1; unclear D gene. The CDR3 length is 11 residues. The germline gives CDR1 DFQATT, CDR2 SNEGSKA (reference sequence). The CDR3 is CRGGRNTEAFF. CDR3 sequence (DNA): TGCAGGGGCGGGAGGAACACTGAAGCTTTCTTT.

The chain uses TRBV10-2 and TRBJ2-7, with D possibly being TRBD1 or TRBD2 (6 bases each). CDR1 and CDR2 from the germline V gene are WSHSY and SAAADI. V lost 3 bases, J lost 2 bases, and 29 bases lay in between. The CDR3 length is 20 residues. The CDR3 DNA follows: TGCGCCAGCAGTGATGAGTTCGTGGCCCCCCGGGACTCAGGGGCCTACGAGCAGTACTTC. Translated: CASSDEFVAPRDSGAYEQYF.

The V and J genes are TRBV29-1 and TRBJ2-1; TRBD2 matches 13 bases. This CDR3 spans 14 amino acids. Germline lookup yields CDR1 SQVTM and CDR2 ANQGSEA. Trimming took 4 bases from V and 9 from J; bases not matched to a gene: 6. CDR3 loop: CSVARLAGGGEQFF. CDR3 nucleotide sequence: TGCAGCGTTGCCCGACTAGCGGGGGGCGGTGAGCAGTTCTTC.

The V gene is TRBV3-1 (or the pseudogene TRBV3-2), the J gene TRBJ2-2; D is possibly TRBD1 (6 bases). Trimming cost V 4 bases and J 2 bases, with 11 bases left between them. Germline loops: CDR1 LGHDT, CDR2 YNNKEL (reference sequence). The CDR3 consists of 15 residues. The CDR3 reads CASSLRQVNTGELFF. The CDR3, as DNA: TGTGCCAGCAGCCTGCGACAGGTTAACACCGGGGAGCTGTTTTTT.

The V call is TRBV10-3, the J call TRBJ2-1; tentative D call: TRBD2 (5 bases). The CDR3 spans 13 residues. The V gene's germline CDR1 is ENHRY and CDR2 SYGVKD. V was trimmed by 4 bases and J by 7 bases, leaving 11 bases between them. CDR3: CAISVVSENEQFF. As DNA, the CDR3 is TGTGCCATCAGTGTAGTTAGCGAGAATGAGCAGTTCTTC.

This rearrangement joins TRBV5-1 to TRBJ2-3; TRBD2 aligns across 14 bases. The CDR3 sequence is 15 residues long. The J segment lost 6 bases and the V segment lost 5 bases, leaving 5 bases of the junction unmatched. Germline V gene data show CDR1 as SGHRS and CDR2 as YFSETQ. CDR3: CASSATSGGADTQYF. The CDR3 bases are TGCGCCAGCAGTGCGACTAGCGGGGGGGCCGATACGCAGTATTTT.

CDR3: CASRGWGSYEQYF. The CDR3 DNA reads as TGTGCCAGCAGAGGGTGGGGCTCCTACGAGCAGTACTTC. The chain joins TRBV2 to TRBJ2-7; D remains unclear. The germline CDR1 and CDR2 sequences are SNHLY and FYNNEI. Trimming took 6 bases from V and 0 from J, leaving 9 bases between them. The CDR3 is made up of 13 amino acids.

This rearrangement joins TRBV28 to TRBJ1-5, with a weak D call TRBD1 (5 bases). V lost 3 bases to trimming and J lost 7 bases, with 10 bases between them. The CDR3 is 13 residues long. Germline CDR1 MDHEN, CDR2 SYDVKM. CDR3 coding DNA: TGTGCCAGCAGTTTCACAGGATGGCAGCCCCAGCATTTT. Amino acid sequence: CASSFTGWQPQHF.

The chain is built from TRBV29-1 and TRBJ2-1; possible D gene TRBD2, 5 bases. The ends were cut back, 4 bases at V and 2 bases at J, with 9 bases in the middle. Germline-derived CDR1 and CDR2 are SQVTM and ANQGSEA. CDR3 length: 13 amino acids. CDR3 nucleotide sequence: TGCAGCGTTGCGGGGTTAGCCTACAATGAGCAGTTCTTC. Protein product: CSVAGLAYNEQFF.

This chain uses TRBV7-8 with TRBJ2-1; the D gene is possibly TRBD2 (6 bases). The CDR3 loop spans 17 amino acids. In germline, CDR1 is SGHVS, CDR2 FQNEAQ. V lost 0 bases, J lost 0 bases, and 12 bases lay in between. The CDR3 sequence is CASSLAGGASSYNEQFF. The CDR3 coding sequence is TGTGCCAGCAGCTTAGCCGGCGGGGCTAGCTCCTACAATGAGCAGTTCTTC.